This T cell receptor (beta chain) appears in the sequencing data of a study of molecular identifiers for immune sequencing clone quantification. On this clonotype itself: Its antigen is undetermined. One base away lies a much larger clone, so this may be a sequencing read error.

General study results and limits: Because of identical TCR molecules sharing a barcode, sizes of highly expanded clones could be underestimated.

Germline V gene data show CDR1 as MGHRA and CDR2 as YSYEKL. The CDR3 has 14 amino acids. TCRdb used MiXCR to reprocess the PCR reads, holding one entry per CDR3 protein. The sample yields about 500,000 distinct CDR3 sequences, about a fifth seen once. This sequence originates from a human donor in good health. Some libraries in this study had Jurkat cell RNA spiked in. The specimen was naive CD8+ T cells from blood, with Jurkat cell RNA spiked in. Subset: FACS-sorted CD8+CD4-CCR7+CD45RA+ naive T cells. This sequence joins TRBV4-1 and TRBJ1-1, with no clear D. The CDR3 bases are TGCGTCAGCAGCCAAGTCCGCACGAACACTGAAGCTTTCTTT. Translation: CVSSQVRTNTEAFF.